This T cell receptor (beta chain) emerged from a study of beta chain features in type 1 diabetes. Only a few counts were recorded for this clone. Germline V gene sequence: CDR1 MDHEN, CDR2 SYDVKM. Trimming at V came to 5 bases and at J to 2 bases, leaving 3 bases not matched to a gene. The CDR3 covers 13 residues. The study reverse transcribed the entire isolated RNA, so it sequenced expressed TCRB transcripts. The protocol was immunoSEQ multiplex PCR, while the TCRdb copy is restricted to in-frame clones and leaves out a portion. Among more than 300,000 clones listed, roughly 16% were seen once. The receptor was isolated from a woman between 18 and 30 years old in good health. J is TRBJ2-7 and V is TRBV28; 7 bases match TRBD1. Sequencing input: naive CD4+ T cells from blood. The CDR3 region is CASSRTGAYEQYF. In DNA, the CDR3 is TGTGCCAGCAGTCGTACAGGGGCCTACGAGCAGTACTTC. The full variable domain, completed using reference TRBV28 and TRBJ2-7, is DVKVTQSSRYLVKRTGEKVFLECVQDMDHENMFWYRQDPGLGLRLIYFSYDVKMKEKGDIPEGYSVSREKKERFSLILESASTNQTSMYLCASSRTGAYEQYFGPGTRLTVT.